This passage covers 3 T cell receptor beta chains from one sample sequenced in a study of blood T cell repertoires in COVID-19. Profiling relied on immunoSEQ multiplex PCR, and the TCRdb table lists in-frame clones only, not all of them. Of some 68,000 clones listed, about 80% were seen once; the top ten hold under 30%. The specimen was peripheral blood. The source of these receptors is a man aged 65-85 years with acute or convalescent COVID-19.

This clone appeared a single time. This chain connects TRBV28 to TRBJ1-2, with a tentative D call TRBD1 (6 bases). The germline gives CDR1 MDHEN, CDR2 SYDVKM. With 6 bases removed from V and 5 bases from J, the gap between germline ends came to 13 bases. This CDR3 spans 13 amino acids. The CDR3 DNA reads TGTGCCAGCAGCTCCGGGACACCATATGGCTACACCTTC. It translates to CASSSGTPYGYTF.

V and J are TRBV7-2 and TRBJ2-3; 10 bases fit TRBD1. Germline values: CDR1 SGHTA, CDR2 FQGNSA. The V segment lost 6 bases and the J segment 2 bases; nucleotides outside the gene matches: 5. The CDR3 covers 15 residues. The CDR3 DNA reads as TGTGCCAGCAGTCCTGACAGGGGGCTCACAGATACGCAGTATTTT. Translating gives CASSPDRGLTDTQYF.

The chain employs TRBV7-9 and TRBJ2-7; possibly TRBD1 for D (6 bases). Germline CDR1 is SEHNR and CDR2 is FQNEAQ (reference sequence). The CDR3 covers 14 residues. V was clipped by 3 bases and J by 3 bases, with 12 bases between them. CDR3 sequence reads: CASSFTTGRYEQYF. CDR3 nucleotides: TGTGCCAGCAGCTTCACCACAGGGCGCTACGAGCAGTACTTC.